A selection of T cell receptor beta chains follows, all from one sample in a study of T-cell memory formation after mild COVID-19. TCRdb reprocessed the 5' RACE reads with MiXCR, giving one entry per CDR3 protein. This sample has roughly 45,000 distinct CDR3 sequences, with 27% found just once. The source material was PBMCs or a T cell subset sorted from them (not recorded which). These receptors all stem from a man aged 18 to 30 who had mild COVID-19 (a few samples of this study predate the infection). Cell type and time point are not known. Both conserved end residues are part of each CDR3. A D gene is named only where the DNA matches it firmly. A clone size is listed for some rows: how often the clone was seen (once, few, many), or a class if it is expanded.

>.|TRBV4-2|few|TRBJ2-2
TGTGCCAGCAGCCCGAGCGGGAACACCGGGGAGCTGTTTTTT
CASSPSGNTGELFF
>TRBD2|TRBV10-3|.|TRBJ2-3
TGTGCCATCAGTGCTGGCGGGGGGGCCGAGGATACGCAGTATTTT
CAISAGGGAEDTQYF
>.|TRBV5-5|many|TRBJ2-5
TGTGCCAGCAGCTTGGTGGCCTTCGAGACCCAGTACTTC
CASSLVAFETQYF
>TRBD1|TRBV29-1|.|TRBJ2-1
TGCAGCGCTGTGGGACAGGGGCTCCATGAGCAGTTCTTC
CSAVGQGLHEQFF
>TRBD1|TRBV4-3|.|TRBJ2-7
TGCGCCAGCAGCCAAAGTGCCGGGACAGGGAGAGAGGAGCAGTACTTC
CASSQSAGTGREEQYF
>TRBD1|TRBV4-1|.|TRBJ2-3
TGCGCCAGCAGCTTCCGGGACAGCATTTACAGCACAGATACGCAGTATTTT
CASSFRDSIYSTDTQYF
>TRBD1|TRBV7-8|.|TRBJ2-3
TGTGCCAGCAGCTCCCCGGGACAGGGATTTGACACAGATACGCAGTATTTT
CASSSPGQGFDTDTQYF
>.|TRBV5-5|few|TRBJ1-1
TGTGCCAGCAGCTTGATTCTCTCGAACACTGAAGCTTTCTTT
CASSLILSNTEAFF
>TRBD1|TRBV9|.|TRBJ1-2
TGTGCCAGCAGCGCCGAGGGACAGAACTATGGCTACACCTTC
CASSAEGQNYGYTF
>.|TRBV19|.|TRBJ2-1
TGTGCCAGTAGTATAGTTGACACGCAGGGGGGTGAGCAGTTCTTC
CASSIVDTQGGEQFF
>TRBD1|TRBV9|.|TRBJ2-2
TGTGCCAGCAGCCCTAGGGGACAGGGGAACACCGGGGAGCTGTTTTTT
CASSPRGQGNTGELFF
>.|TRBV4-3|.|TRBJ1-1
TGCGCCAGCAGCCAAGGTGGAGGGAACACTGAAGCTTTCTTT
CASSQGGGNTEAFF
>TRBD1|TRBV25-1|few|TRBJ2-1
TGTGCCAGCACCCGCCGGGACAGGGGGCTTGGTGAGCAGTTCTTC
CASTRRDRGLGEQFF
>.|TRBV10-3|few|TRBJ2-2
TGTGCCATCAGTGATGGGGGCGCCGGGGAGCTGTTTTTT
CAISDGGAGELFF
>.|TRBV27|few|TRBJ2-2
TGTGCCAGCAGTTTTGGGGGGGCCACCGGGGAGCTGTTTTTT
CASSFGGATGELFF
>TRBD2|TRBV6-1|few|TRBJ2-1
TGTGCCAGCAGTGAGACTAGCGGGGGCTACAATGAGCAGTTCTTC
CASSETSGGYNEQFF
>TRBD2|TRBV6-4|medium-sized|TRBJ2-3
TGTGCCAGCAGTGAGACTAGCGGGGGCACAGATACGCAGTATTTT
CASSETSGGTDTQYF
>.|TRBV29-1|.|TRBJ2-2
TGCAGCGTTGCAAAGTTCGGGGAGCTGTTTTTT
CSVAKFGELFF
>.|TRBV7-9|.|TRBJ1-1
TGTGCCAGCAGATCCCCAGGGGACACTGAAGCTTTCTTT
CASRSPGDTEAFF
>.|TRBV27|.|TRBJ2-2
TGTGCCAGCAGTTTTTTTGATAGAATGTTCACCGGGGAGCTGTTTTTT
CASSFFDRMFTGELFF
>TRBD2|TRBV7-9|.|TRBJ2-1
TGTGCCAGCACACAAAAGCTAGCGGGGGGACCGGATGAGCAGTTCTTC
CASTQKLAGGPDEQFF
>TRBD1|TRBV4-3|.|TRBJ2-2
TGCGCCAGCAGCTCCGGGACAGGGGTATCGGGGACCGGGGAGCTGTTTTTT
CASSSGTGVSGTGELFF
>.|TRBV30|.|TRBJ2-1
TGTGCCTGGAGTGTACGGGGTTTCGCATACAATGAGCAGTTCTTC
CAWSVRGFAYNEQFF
>.|TRBV4-2|few|TRBJ1-2
TGTGCCAGCAGCCAAGGTCACCCCGGGACTCCGAATGATGGCTACACCTTC
CASSQGHPGTPNDGYTF
>.|TRBV5-1|.|TRBJ1-1
TGCGCCAGCAGCTTGGTTTCCACTGAAGCTTTCTTT
CASSLVSTEAFF
>.|TRBV4-3|.|TRBJ2-4
TGCGCCAGCAGCCAAGATGGGAAGGGAAACATTCAGTACTTC
CASSQDGKGNIQYF
>.|TRBV6-6|once|TRBJ1-6
TGTGCCAGCAGTTACGGGGCAGGGAGCCCTCCCCTCCACTTT
CASSYGAGSPPLHF
>TRBD1|TRBV5-1|.|TRBJ1-3
TGCGCCAGCAGACTCGGGACAGGGCAGTTGAACACCATATATTTT
CASRLGTGQLNTIYF
>.|TRBV24-1|.|TRBJ2-3
TGTGCCACCAGTGATTTTCAGAATCCAGATACGCAGTATTTT
CATSDFQNPDTQYF
>.|TRBV6-6|once|TRBJ1-2
TGTGCCAGCAGTCCCGTCGGGACAAGTTATGGCTACACCTTC
CASSPVGTSYGYTF
>TRBD1|TRBV7-9|.|TRBJ1-6
TGTGCCAGCAGCTTACGGGACAGGTTAAATTCACCCCTCCACTTT
CASSLRDRLNSPLHF
>.|TRBV6-6|many|TRBJ2-3
TGTGCCAGCAGTTTTCCGGGGCCGCGCGCCCCCGATACGCAGTATTTT
CASSFPGPRAPDTQYF
>.|TRBV5-1|.|TRBJ1-2
TGCGCCAGCAGCATGGGACCTAACTATGGCTACACCTTC
CASSMGPNYGYTF
>.|TRBV6-2/TRBV6-3|.|TRBJ2-3
TGTGCCAGCAGTTTGGACCTCAGAGGGAATACGCAGTATTTT
CASSLDLRGNTQYF
>.|TRBV4-1|.|TRBJ2-7
TGCGCCAGCAGCCCCCGTGGGGCGCGGGGCAGTTCCTACGAGCAGTACTTC
CASSPRGARGSSYEQYF
>TRBD1|TRBV2|few|TRBJ1-1
TGTGCCAGCAGAGATACCGGGACAGGCCCTCGGGCACACACTGAAGCTTTCTTT
CASRDTGTGPRAHTEAFF
>TRBD2|TRBV20-1|few|TRBJ2-1
TGCAGTACTAACCTAGCGGATTACAATGAGCAGTTCTTC
CSTNLADYNEQFF
>.|TRBV12-3/TRBV12-4|few|TRBJ2-7
TGTGCCAGCAGTTTGGGTGGGTCCTACGAGCAGTACTTC
CASSLGGSYEQYF
>.|TRBV12-3/TRBV12-4|.|TRBJ1-4
TGTGCCAGCAGTTCAACAGGGCCGGGCGGTGAAAAACTGTTTTTT
CASSSTGPGGEKLFF
>TRBD2|TRBV7-8|few|TRBJ2-2
TGTGCCAGCAGCTTAGTCTTGGCGGGGGGTCCCACCGGGGAGCTGTTTTTT
CASSLVLAGGPTGELFF
>TRBD1|TRBV10-3|.|TRBJ1-2
TGTGCCATCAGTGAGCCTATTAGGGGGCCTCTTTATGGCTACACCTTC
CAISEPIRGPLYGYTF
>TRBD1|TRBV24-1|few|TRBJ1-6
TGTGCCACCAGTGATTTGGGGACAGGGGGCTCACCCCTCCACTTT
CATSDLGTGGSPLHF
>TRBD1|TRBV7-9|few|TRBJ2-3
TGTGCCAGCAGCTTGGGTCAGGGGGCCACAGTCACAGATACGCAGTATTTT
CASSLGQGATVTDTQYF
>.|TRBV3-1|.|TRBJ2-7
TGTGCCAGCAGCCAAGACACATCTCCTGTCTACGAGCAGTACTTC
CASSQDTSPVYEQYF
>.|TRBV7-8|few|TRBJ2-1
TGTGCCAGCAGCTTAGTATCGGAAGGCGAGCAGTTCTTC
CASSLVSEGEQFF